The TCR beta chain under discussion was sequenced for a study of T cells in Graves' hyperthyroidism and ophthalmopathy. Researchers took RNA transcripts and amplified the TCR beta CDR3 regions from them. In the first-round RT-PCR of the TCR CDR3, the HTBI primer set was used. TCRdb redid the calling of the multiplex PCR reads with MiXCR, one entry per CDR3 protein. There are more than 550,000 distinct CDR3 sequences in the sample; over 15% occur only once, and 15% to 20% lies in the top ten. Blood sampling occurred at first hyperthyroidism diagnosis, ahead of any ophthalmopathy symptoms. Germline CDR1 reads MDHEN; CDR2 reads SYDVKM. V trimming: 6 bases; J trimming: 2 bases; junction bases outside the gene matches: 7. This CDR3 is built from 14 residues. General study points: Onset of ophthalmopathy came a median approximately 6.9 months after the model predicted it. Blood also carried most thyroid clonotypes expanded above 0.001. Separation of ophthalmopathy from stable hyperthyroidism was achieved by a 13 V-J model.

Details on this clonotype: Antigen specificity is unknown.

This chain uses TRBV28 with TRBJ2-7; the match to TRBD1 covers 7 bases. The clonotype comes from a woman aged 45-60 years with Graves' hyperthyroidism that later progressed to Graves' ophthalmopathy. Specimen: blood. CDR3 sequence (DNA): TGTGCCAGCAGGGCCTACAGGGGAACCTACGAGCAGTACTTC. It is translated as CASRAYRGTYEQYF.